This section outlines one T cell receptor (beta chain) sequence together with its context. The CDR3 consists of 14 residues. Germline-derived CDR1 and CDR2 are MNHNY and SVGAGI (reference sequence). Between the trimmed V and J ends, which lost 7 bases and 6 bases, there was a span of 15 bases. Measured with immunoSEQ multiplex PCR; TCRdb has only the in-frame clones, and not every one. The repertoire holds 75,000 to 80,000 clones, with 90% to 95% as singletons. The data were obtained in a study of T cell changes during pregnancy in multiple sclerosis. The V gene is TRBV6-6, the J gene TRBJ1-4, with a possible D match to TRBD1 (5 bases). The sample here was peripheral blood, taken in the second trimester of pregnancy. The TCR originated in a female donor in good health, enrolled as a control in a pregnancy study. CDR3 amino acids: CASKSVGVDEKLFF. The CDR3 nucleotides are TGTGCCAGCAAATCAGTAGGGGTAGATGAAAAACTGTTTTTT.